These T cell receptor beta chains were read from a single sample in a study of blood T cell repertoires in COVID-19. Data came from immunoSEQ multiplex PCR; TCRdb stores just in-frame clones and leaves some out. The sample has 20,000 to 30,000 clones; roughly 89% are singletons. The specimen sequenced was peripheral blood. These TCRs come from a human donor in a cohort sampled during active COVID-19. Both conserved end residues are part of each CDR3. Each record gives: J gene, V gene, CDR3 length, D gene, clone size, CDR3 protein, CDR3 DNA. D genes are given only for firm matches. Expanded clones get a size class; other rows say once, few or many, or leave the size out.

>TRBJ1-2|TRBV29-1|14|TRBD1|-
CSVGGTGNLYGYTF
TGCAGCGTTGGGGGGACAGGTAACCTCTATGGCTACACCTTC
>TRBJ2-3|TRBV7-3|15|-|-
CASSLDYSGTDTQYF
TGTGCCAGCAGCTTAGACTACTCCGGGACAGATACGCAGTATTTT
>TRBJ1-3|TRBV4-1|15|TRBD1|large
CASSQEDRAGNTIYF
TGCGCCAGCAGCCAAGAGGACAGGGCTGGAAACACCATATATTTT
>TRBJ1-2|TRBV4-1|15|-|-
CASSQEEQGNYGYTF
TGCGCCAGCAGCCAAGAAGAACAGGGTAACTATGGCTACACCTTC
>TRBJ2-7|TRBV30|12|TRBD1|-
CAWMQGAGEQYF
TGTGCCTGGATGCAGGGGGCCGGGGAGCAGTACTTC
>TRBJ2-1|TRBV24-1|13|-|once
CATTAPLRNEQFF
TGTGCCACCACCGCACCCCTTCGGAATGAGCAGTTCTTC
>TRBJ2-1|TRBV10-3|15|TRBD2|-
CAISGGGRVGNEQFF
TGTGCCATCAGTGGAGGCGGGAGAGTAGGAAATGAGCAGTTCTTC
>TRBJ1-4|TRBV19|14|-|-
CASTLLSTNEKLFF
TGTGCCAGTACACTCCTTTCAACTAATGAAAAACTGTTTTTT
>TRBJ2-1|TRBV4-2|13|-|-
CASSQETYNEQFF
TGTGCCAGCAGCCAGGAGACCTACAATGAGCAGTTCTTC
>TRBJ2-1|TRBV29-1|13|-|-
CSVYFGTYNEQFF
TGCAGCGTGTACTTCGGGACATACAATGAGCAGTTCTTC
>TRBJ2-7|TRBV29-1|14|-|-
CSVVIMEGADEQYF
TGCAGCGTTGTAATTATGGAGGGGGCCGACGAGCAGTACTTC
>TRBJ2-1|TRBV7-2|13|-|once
CASSFTYRDEQFF
TGTGCCAGCAGCTTTACTTACAGAGATGAGCAGTTCTTC
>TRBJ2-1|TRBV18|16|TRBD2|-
CASSPPGLGFRNEQFF
TGTGCCAGCTCACCACCGGGACTAGGTTTCCGGAATGAGCAGTTCTTC
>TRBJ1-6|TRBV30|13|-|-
CAWSVQGNSPLHF
TGTGCCTGGAGTGTTCAGGGCAATTCACCCCTCCACTTT
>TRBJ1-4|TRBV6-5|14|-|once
CASRAQGTNEKLFF
TGTGCCAGCAGAGCCCAGGGAACTAATGAAAAACTGTTTTTT
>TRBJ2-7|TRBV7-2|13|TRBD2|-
CASSVTSGREQYF
TGTGCCAGCAGCGTGACTAGCGGGAGGGAGCAGTACTTC
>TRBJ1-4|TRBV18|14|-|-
CASSHEQAGEKLFF
TGTGCCAGCTCACATGAACAGGCGGGGGAAAAACTGTTTTTT
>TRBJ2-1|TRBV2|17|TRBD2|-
CASYGRRTSDGYNEQFF
TGTGCCAGCTACGGCCGAAGAACTAGCGACGGTTACAATGAGCAGTTCTTC
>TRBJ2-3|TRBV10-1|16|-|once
CASSGSDPGSTDTQYF
TGCGCCAGCAGTGGGTCAGACCCGGGGAGCACAGATACGCAGTATTTT
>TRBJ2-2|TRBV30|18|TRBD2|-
CAWSSRLAGGLNTGELFF
TGTGCCTGGAGTTCCCGACTAGCGGGGGGCCTAAACACCGGGGAGCTGTTTTTT
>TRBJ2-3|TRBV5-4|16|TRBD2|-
CASSLGAGAHTDTQYF
TGTGCCAGCAGCTTAGGAGCGGGGGCGCACACAGATACGCAGTATTTT
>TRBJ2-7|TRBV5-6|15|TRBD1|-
CASSLGQGPHREQYF
TGTGCCAGCAGCTTGGGACAGGGCCCTCACCGGGAGCAGTACTTC
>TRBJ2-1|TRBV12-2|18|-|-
CASRLEIGTSGVIDEQFF
TGTGCAAGTCGCTTAGAGATCGGGACTAGCGGGGTTATCGATGAGCAGTTCTTC
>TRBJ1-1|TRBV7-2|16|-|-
CASSLQLGSGGTEAFF
TGTGCCAGCAGCCTTCAATTAGGGTCGGGAGGAACTGAAGCTTTCTTT
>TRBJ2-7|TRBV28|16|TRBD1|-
CASRTPGTGAYYEQYF
TGTGCCAGCAGGACCCCCGGGACAGGGGCCTACTACGAGCAGTACTTC
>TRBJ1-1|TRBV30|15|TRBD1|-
CAWREGTGRNTEAFF
TGTGCCTGGAGGGAAGGGACAGGGAGGAACACTGAAGCTTTCTTT
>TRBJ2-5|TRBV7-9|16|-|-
CASSLARGNPRETQYF
TGTGCCAGCAGCTTAGCGCGAGGGAACCCTCGAGAGACCCAGTACTTC
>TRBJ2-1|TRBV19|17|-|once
CASSGVGQLHSYNEQFF
TGTGCCAGTAGTGGTGTGGGGCAGTTACACTCCTACAATGAGCAGTTCTTC
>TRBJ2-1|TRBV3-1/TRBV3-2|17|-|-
CASSQDLRQAGYNEQFF
TGTGCCAGCAGCCAAGATCTTCGACAGGCAGGCTACAATGAGCAGTTCTTC
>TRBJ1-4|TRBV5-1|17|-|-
CASSRGGASTTNEKLFF
TGCGCCAGCAGCCGCGGGGGGGCCTCGACAACTAATGAAAAACTGTTTTTT
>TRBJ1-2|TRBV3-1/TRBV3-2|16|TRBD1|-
CASSQYPTGGDYGYTF
TGTGCCAGCAGCCAATACCCCACAGGGGGCGACTATGGCTACACCTTC
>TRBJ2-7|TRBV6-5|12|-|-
CASSYDRYEQYF
TGTGCCAGCAGTTACGACAGATACGAGCAGTACTTC
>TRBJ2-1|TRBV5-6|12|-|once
CASSWTDNEQFF
TGTGCCAGCAGCTGGACAGACAATGAGCAGTTCTTC
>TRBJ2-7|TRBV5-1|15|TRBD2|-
CASSPGGAGPYEQYF
TGCGCCAGCAGCCCGGGGGGGGCGGGCCCCTACGAGCAGTACTTC
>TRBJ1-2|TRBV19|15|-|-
CASSSTWGGANGYTF
TGTGCCAGTAGTTCCACTTGGGGGGGCGCGAATGGCTACACCTTC
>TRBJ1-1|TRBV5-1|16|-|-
CASSLSFGGMNTEAFF
TGCGCCAGCAGCTTAAGTTTCGGGGGGATGAACACTGAAGCTTTCTTT
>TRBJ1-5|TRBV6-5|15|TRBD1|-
CASSQGQGLRQPQHF
TGTGCCAGCAGCCAAGGACAGGGCTTACGACAGCCCCAGCATTTT
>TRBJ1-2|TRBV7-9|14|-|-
CASSFSDRSGGYTF
TGTGCCAGCAGCTTTTCCGACAGGTCCGGAGGCTACACCTTC
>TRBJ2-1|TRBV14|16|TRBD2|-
CASSNRLAGVNSEQFF
TGTGCCAGCAGCAACCGACTAGCGGGAGTAAATAGCGAGCAGTTCTTC
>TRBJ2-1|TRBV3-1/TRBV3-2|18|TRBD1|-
CASSRPKMTGSSYNEQFF
TGTGCCAGCAGCCGACCTAAAATGACAGGGAGCTCCTACAATGAGCAGTTCTTC
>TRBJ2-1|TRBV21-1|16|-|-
CASSKRQGRSYNEQFF
TGTGCCAGCAGCAAGAGACAGGGCCGTTCCTACAATGAGCAGTTCTTC
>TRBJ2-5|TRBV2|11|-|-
CASGGLETQYF
TGTGCCAGCGGGGGCCTGGAGACCCAGTACTTC
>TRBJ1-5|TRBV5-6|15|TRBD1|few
CASSASGQGFQPQHF
TGTGCCAGCAGCGCGTCCGGACAGGGATTTCAGCCCCAGCATTTT
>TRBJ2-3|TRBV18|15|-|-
CASSPGSPYTDTQYF
TGTGCCAGCTCTCCGGGGTCCCCTTACACAGATACGCAGTATTTT
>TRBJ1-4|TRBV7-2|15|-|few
CASSEWTGVNEKLFF
TGTGCCAGCAGCGAATGGACGGGGGTTAATGAAAAACTGTTTTTT
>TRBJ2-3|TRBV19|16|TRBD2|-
CASSALAGGPADTQYF
TGTGCCAGTAGTGCACTAGCGGGGGGGCCGGCAGATACGCAGTATTTT
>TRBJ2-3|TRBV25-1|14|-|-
CASSDPILEDTQYF
TGTGCCAGCAGTGACCCCATCCTAGAGGATACGCAGTATTTT
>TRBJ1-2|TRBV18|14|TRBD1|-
CASSQDRSNYGYTF
TGTGCCAGCTCACAGGACAGGTCGAACTATGGCTACACCTTC
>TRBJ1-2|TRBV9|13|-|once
CASSAGSNYGYTF
TGTGCCAGCAGCGCGGGGTCGAACTATGGCTACACCTTC
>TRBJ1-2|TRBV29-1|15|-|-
CSVEDQRTAYYGYTF
TGCAGCGTTGAAGATCAAAGGACAGCTTACTATGGCTACACCTTC
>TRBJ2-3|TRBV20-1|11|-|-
CSARGRDTQYF
TGCAGTGCTAGGGGGCGGGATACGCAGTATTTT
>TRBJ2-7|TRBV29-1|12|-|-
CSVEDLRWEQYF
TGCAGCGTTGAAGATCTGAGGTGGGAGCAGTACTTC